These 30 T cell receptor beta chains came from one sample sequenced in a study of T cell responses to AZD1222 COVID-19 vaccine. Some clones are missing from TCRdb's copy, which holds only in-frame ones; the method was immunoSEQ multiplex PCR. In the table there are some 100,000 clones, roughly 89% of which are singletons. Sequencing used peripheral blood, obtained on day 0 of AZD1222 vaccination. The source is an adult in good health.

The CDR3 DNA is TGTGCCAGCAATCTCGGAGGGAATTCCGGGGAGCTGTTTTTT. This gives the protein CASNLGGNSGELFF. The J gene is TRBJ2-2, the V gene TRBV9, with D possibly matching TRBD2 (6 bases). The CDR3 contains 14 residues. Germline loops: CDR1 SGDLS, CDR2 YYNGEE. V was clipped by 6 bases and J by 6 bases, with 15 bases between them.

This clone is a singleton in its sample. The CDR3 bases are TGCGCCAGCAGCTTGGTGGGGACAGGGATCGATGGCTACACCTTC. Translating gives CASSLVGTGIDGYTF. The chain carries TRBV5-1 and TRBJ1-2, with 9 bases that match TRBD1. V lost 0 bases and J lost 6; bases outside the gene matches: 6. CDR1 and CDR2 from the germline V gene are SGHRS and YFSETQ. The CDR3 covers 15 residues.

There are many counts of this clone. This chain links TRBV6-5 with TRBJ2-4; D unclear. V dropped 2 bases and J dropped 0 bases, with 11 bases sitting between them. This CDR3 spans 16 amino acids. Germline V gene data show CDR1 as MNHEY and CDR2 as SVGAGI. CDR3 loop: CASSYAALAAKNIQYF. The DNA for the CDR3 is TGTGCCAGCAGTTACGCGGCCCTTGCAGCCAAAAACATTCAGTACTTC.

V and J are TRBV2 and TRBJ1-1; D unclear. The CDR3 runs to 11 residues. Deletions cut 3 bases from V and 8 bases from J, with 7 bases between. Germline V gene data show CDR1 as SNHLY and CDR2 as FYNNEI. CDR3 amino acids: CASSDGPEAFF. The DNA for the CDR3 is TGTGCCAGCAGTGATGGACCGGAAGCTTTCTTT.

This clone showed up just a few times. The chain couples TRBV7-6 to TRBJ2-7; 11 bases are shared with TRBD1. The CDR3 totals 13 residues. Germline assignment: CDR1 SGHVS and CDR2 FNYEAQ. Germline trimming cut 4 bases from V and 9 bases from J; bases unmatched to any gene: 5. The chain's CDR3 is CASSSGQGEGQYF. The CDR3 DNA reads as TGTGCCAGCAGCTCGGGACAGGGGGAAGGGCAGTACTTC.

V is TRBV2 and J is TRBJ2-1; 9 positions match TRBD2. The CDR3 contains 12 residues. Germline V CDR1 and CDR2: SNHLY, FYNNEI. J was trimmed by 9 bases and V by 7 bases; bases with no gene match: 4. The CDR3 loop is CASNGAGGEQFF. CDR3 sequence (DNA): TGTGCCAGCAATGGAGCGGGAGGTGAGCAGTTCTTC.

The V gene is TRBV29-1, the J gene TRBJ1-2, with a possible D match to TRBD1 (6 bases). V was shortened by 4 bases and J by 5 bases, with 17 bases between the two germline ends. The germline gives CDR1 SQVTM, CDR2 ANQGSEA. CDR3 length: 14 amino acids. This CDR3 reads CSVVKARGLYGYTF. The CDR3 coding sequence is TGCAGCGTTGTAAAGGCACGGGGGCTGTATGGCTACACCTTC.

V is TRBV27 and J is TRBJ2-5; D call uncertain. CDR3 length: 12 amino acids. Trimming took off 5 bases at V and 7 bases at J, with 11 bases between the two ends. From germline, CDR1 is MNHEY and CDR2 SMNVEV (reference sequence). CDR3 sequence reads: CASSPRRGTQYF. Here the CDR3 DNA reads TGTGCCAGCAGTCCAAGGAGAGGGACCCAGTACTTC.

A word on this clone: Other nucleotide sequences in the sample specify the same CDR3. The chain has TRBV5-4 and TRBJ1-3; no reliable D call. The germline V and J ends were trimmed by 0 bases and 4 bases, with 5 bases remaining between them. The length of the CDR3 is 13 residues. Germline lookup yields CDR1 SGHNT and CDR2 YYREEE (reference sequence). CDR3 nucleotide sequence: TGTGCCAGCAGCTTGGCCGGCGGAAACACCATATATTTT. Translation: CASSLAGGNTIYF.

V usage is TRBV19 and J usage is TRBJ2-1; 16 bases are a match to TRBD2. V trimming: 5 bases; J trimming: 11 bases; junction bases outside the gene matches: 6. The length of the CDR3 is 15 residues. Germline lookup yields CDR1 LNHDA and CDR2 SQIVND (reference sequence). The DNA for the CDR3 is TGTGCCAGTAGTGAGGGACTAGCGGGAGGGGGTAAGCAGTTCTTC. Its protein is CASSEGLAGGGKQFF.

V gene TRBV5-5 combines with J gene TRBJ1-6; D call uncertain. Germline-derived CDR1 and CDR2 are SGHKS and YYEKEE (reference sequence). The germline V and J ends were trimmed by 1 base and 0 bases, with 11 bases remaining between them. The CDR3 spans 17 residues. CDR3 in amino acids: CASSLNPGSSYNSPLHF. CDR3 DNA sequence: TGTGCCAGCAGCTTGAATCCGGGGAGCTCCTATAATTCACCCCTCCACTTT. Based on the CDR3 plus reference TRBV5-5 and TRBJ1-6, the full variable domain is DAGVTQSPTHLIKTRGQQVTLRCSPISGHKSVSWYQQVLGQGPQFIFQYYEKEERGRGNFPDRFSARQFPNYSSELNVNALLLGDSALYLCASSLNPGSSYNSPLHFGNGTRLTVT.

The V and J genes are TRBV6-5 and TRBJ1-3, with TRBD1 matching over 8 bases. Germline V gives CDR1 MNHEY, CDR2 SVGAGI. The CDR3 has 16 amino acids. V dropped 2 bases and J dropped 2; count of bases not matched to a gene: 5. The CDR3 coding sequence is TGTGCCAGCAGTTACGGGACAGGAGGGACTGGAAACACCATATATTTT. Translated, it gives CASSYGTGGTGNTIYF.

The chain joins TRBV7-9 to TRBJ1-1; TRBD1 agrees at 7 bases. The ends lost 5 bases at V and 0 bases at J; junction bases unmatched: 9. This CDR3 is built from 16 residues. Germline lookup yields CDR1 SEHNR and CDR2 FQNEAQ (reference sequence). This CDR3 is CASSPGWDSLNTEAFF. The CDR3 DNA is TGTGCCAGCAGCCCCGGATGGGACAGTCTGAACACTGAAGCTTTCTTT.

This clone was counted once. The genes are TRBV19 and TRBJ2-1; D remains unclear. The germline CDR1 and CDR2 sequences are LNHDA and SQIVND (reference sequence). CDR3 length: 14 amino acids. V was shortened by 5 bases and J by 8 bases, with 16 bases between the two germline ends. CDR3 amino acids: CASSVTAWVHEQFF. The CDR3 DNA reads TGTGCCAGTAGTGTGACCGCGTGGGTTCATGAGCAGTTCTTC.

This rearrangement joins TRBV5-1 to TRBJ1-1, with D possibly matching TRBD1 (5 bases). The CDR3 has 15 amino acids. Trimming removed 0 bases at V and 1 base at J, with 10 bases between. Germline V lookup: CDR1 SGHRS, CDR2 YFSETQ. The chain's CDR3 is CASSLGNRPNTEAFF. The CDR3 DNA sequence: TGCGCCAGCAGCTTGGGCAACAGGCCGAACACTGAAGCTTTCTTT.

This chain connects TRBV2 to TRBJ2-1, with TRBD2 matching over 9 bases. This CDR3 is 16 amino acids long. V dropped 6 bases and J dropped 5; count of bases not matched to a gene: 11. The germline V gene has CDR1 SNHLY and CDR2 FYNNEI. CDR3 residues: CASSRRGLASHNEQFF. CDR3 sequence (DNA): TGTGCCAGCAGCCGGCGGGGACTAGCTAGCCACAATGAGCAGTTCTTC.

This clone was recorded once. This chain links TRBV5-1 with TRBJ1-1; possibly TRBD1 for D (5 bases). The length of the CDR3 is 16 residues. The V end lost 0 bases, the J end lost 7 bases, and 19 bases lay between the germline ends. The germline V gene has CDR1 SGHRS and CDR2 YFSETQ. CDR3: CASSLDTGRVRGEAFF. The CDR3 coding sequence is TGCGCCAGCAGCTTGGACACAGGTAGGGTGAGAGGTGAAGCTTTCTTT. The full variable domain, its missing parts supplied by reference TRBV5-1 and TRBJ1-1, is KAGVTQTPRYLIKTRGQQVTLSCSPISGHRSVSWYQQTPGQGLQFLFEYFSETQRNKGNFPGRFSGRQFSNSRSEMNVSTLELGDSALYLCASSLDTGRVRGEAFFGQGTRLTVV.

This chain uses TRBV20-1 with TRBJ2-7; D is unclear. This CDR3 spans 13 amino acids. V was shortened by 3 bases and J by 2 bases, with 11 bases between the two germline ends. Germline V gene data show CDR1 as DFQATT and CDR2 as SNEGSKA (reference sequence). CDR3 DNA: TGCAGTGCTAGTAACCCAACTACCTACGAGCAGTACTTC. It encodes CSASNPTTYEQYF.

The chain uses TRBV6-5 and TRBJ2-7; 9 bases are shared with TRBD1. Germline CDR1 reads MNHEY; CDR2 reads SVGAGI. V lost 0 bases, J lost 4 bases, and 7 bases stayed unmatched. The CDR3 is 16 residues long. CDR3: CASSYSEGQGSYEQYF. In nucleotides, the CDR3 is TGTGCCAGCAGTTACTCGGAGGGACAGGGTTCGTACGAGCAGTACTTC.

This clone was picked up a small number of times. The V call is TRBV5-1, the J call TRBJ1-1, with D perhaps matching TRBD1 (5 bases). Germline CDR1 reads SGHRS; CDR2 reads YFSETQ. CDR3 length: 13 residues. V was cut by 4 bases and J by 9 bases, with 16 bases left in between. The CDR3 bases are TGCGCCAGCAGCCCCCACGGGGAGGGGAAAGCTTTCTTT. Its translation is CASSPHGEGKAFF.

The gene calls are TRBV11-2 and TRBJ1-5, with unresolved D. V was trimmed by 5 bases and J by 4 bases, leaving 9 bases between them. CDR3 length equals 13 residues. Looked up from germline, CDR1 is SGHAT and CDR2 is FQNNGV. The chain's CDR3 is CASSLEENQPQHF. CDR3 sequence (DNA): TGTGCCAGCAGCCTTGAAGAAAATCAGCCCCAGCATTTT.

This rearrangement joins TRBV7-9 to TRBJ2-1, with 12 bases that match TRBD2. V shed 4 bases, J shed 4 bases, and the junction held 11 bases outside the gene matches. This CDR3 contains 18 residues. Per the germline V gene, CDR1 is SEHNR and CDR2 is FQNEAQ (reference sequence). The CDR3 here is CASSSLFGLAGSYNEQFF. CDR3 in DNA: TGTGCCAGCAGCTCCCTTTTTGGACTAGCGGGGAGTTACAATGAGCAGTTCTTC.

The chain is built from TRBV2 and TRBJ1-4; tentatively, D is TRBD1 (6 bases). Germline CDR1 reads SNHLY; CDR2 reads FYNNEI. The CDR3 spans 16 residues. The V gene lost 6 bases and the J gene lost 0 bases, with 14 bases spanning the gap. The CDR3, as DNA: TGTGCCAGCAGAGATCCGGACAGTACAACTAATGAAAAACTGTTTTTT. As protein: CASRDPDSTTNEKLFF.

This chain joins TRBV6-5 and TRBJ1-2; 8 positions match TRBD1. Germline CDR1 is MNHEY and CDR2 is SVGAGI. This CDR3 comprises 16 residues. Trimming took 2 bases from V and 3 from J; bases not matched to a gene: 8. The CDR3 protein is CASSYQPTGVYYGYTF. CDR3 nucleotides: TGTGCCAGCAGTTACCAACCGACAGGGGTTTACTATGGCTACACCTTC.

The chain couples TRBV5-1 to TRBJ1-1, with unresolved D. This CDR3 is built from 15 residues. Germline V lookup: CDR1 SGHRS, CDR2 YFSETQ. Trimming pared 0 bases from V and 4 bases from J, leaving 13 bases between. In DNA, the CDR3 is TGCGCCAGCAGCTTGGAAGGACTAGGCACCACTGAAGCTTTCTTT. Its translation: CASSLEGLGTTEAFF.

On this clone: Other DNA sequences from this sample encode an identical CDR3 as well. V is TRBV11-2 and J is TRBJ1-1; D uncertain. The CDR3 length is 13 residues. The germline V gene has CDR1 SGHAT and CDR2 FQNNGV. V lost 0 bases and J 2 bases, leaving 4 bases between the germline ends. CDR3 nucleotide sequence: TGTGCCAGCAGCTTAGAAGGAAACACTGAAGCTTTCTTT. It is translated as CASSLEGNTEAFF. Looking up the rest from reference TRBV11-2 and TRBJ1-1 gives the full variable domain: EAGVAQSPRYKIIEKRQSVAFWCNPISGHATLYWYQQILGQGPKLLIQFQNNGVVDDSQLPKDRFSAERLKGVDSTLKIQPAKLEDSAVYLCASSLEGNTEAFFGQGTRLTVV.

CDR3 residues: CASSDDPRRPSYEQYF. The CDR3 DNA reads as TGTGCCAGCAGCGACGACCCCCGCAGGCCCTCCTACGAGCAGTACTTC. The chain employs TRBV9 and TRBJ2-7; D is uncertain. The CDR3 spans 16 residues. Trimming removed 3 bases at V and 0 bases at J, with 16 bases between. Germline CDR1 SGDLS, CDR2 YYNGEE.

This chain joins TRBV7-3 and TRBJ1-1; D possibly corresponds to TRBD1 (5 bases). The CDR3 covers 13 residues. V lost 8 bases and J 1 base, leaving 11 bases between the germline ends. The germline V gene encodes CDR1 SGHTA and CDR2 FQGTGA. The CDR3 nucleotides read TGTGCCAGCCGCCTGGGGGAGAACACTGAAGCTTTCTTT. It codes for CASRLGENTEAFF.

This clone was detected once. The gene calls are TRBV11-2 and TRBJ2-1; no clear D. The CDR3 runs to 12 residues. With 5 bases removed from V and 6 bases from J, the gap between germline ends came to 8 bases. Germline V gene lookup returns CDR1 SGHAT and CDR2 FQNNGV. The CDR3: CASSVDRNEQFF. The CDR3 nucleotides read TGTGCCAGCAGCGTGGACCGCAATGAGCAGTTCTTC.

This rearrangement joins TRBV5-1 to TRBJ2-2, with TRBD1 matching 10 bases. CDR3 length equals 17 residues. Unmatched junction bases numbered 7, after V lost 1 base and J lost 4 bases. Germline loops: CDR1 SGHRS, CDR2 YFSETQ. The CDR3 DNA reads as TGCGCCAGCAGCTTGATGAGACAGGGGGCAGGCACCGGGGAGCTGTTTTTT. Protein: CASSLMRQGAGTGELFF.